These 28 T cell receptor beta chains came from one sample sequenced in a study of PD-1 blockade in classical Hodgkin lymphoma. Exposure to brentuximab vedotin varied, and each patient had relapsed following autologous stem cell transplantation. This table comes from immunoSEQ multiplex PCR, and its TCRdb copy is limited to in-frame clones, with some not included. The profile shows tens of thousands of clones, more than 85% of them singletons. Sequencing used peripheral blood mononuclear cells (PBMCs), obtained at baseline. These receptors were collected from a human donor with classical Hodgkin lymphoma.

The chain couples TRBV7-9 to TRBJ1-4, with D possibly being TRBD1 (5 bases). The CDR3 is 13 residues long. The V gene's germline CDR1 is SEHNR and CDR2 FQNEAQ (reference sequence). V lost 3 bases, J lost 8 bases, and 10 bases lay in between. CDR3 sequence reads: CASSFRRDEKLFF. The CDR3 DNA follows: TGTGCCAGCAGCTTTCGTCGGGACGAAAAACTGTTTTTT.

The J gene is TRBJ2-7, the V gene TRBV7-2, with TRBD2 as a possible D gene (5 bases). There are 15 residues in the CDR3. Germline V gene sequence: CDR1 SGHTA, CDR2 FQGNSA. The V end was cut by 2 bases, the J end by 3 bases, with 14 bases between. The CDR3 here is CASSLISGMIYEQYF. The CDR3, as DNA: TGTGCCAGCAGCTTAATCTCGGGAATGATCTACGAGCAGTACTTC.

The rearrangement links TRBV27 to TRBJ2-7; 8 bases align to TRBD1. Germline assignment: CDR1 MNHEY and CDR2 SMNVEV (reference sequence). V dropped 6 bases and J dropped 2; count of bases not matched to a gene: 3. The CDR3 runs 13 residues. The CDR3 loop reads CASSRTGTYEQYF. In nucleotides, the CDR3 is TGTGCCAGCAGCCGGACAGGGACCTACGAGCAGTACTTC.

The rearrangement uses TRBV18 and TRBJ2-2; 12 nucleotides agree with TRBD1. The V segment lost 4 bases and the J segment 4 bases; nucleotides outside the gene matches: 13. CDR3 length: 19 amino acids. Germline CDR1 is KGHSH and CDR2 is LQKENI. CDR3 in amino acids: CASSRTPGQGASGTGELFF. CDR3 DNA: TGTGCCAGCTCACGCACCCCGGGACAGGGGGCGTCGGGCACCGGGGAGCTGTTTTTT. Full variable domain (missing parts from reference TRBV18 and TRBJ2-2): NAGVMQNPRHLVRRRGQEARLRCSPMKGHSHVYWYRQLPEEGLKFMVYLQKENIIDESGMPKERFSAEFPKEGPSILRIQQVVRGDSAAYFCASSRTPGQGASGTGELFFGEGSRLTVL.

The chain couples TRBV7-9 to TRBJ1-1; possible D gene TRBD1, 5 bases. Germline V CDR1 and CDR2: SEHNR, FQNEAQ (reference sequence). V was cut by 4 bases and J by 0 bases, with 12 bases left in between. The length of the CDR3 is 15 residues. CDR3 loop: CASSYRQLMNTEAFF. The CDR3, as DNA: TGTGCCAGCAGCTACAGACAGCTCATGAACACTGAAGCTTTCTTT.

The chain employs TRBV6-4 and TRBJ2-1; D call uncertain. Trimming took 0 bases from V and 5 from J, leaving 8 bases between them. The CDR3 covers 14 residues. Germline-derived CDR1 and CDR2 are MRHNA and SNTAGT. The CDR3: CASSDSDPNNEQFF. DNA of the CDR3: TGTGCCAGCAGTGACTCTGATCCTAACAATGAGCAGTTCTTC.

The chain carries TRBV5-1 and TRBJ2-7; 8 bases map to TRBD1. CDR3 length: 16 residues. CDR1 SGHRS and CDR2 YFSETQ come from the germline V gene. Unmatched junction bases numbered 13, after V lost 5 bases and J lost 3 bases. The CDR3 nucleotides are TGCGCCAGCAGTCCCTCCGGACAGGGTACCTTCTACGAGCAGTACTTC. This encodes CASSPSGQGTFYEQYF.

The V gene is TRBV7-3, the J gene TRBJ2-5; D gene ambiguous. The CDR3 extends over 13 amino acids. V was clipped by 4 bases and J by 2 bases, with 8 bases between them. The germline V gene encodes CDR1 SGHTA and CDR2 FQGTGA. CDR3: CASSSYLQETQYF. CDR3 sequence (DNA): TGTGCCAGCAGCTCCTATCTTCAAGAGACCCAGTACTTC.

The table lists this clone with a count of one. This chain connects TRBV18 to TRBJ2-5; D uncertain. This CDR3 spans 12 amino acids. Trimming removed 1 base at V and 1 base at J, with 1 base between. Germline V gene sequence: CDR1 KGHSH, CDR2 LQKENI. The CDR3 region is CASSPLQETQYF. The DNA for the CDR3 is TGTGCCAGCTCACCACTCCAAGAGACCCAGTACTTC.

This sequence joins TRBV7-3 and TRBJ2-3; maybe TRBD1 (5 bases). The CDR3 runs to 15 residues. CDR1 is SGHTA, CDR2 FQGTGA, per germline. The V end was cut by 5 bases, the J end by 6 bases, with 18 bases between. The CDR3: CASSVWGENVDTQYF. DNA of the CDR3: TGTGCCAGCAGCGTATGGGGCGAGAATGTCGATACGCAGTATTTT. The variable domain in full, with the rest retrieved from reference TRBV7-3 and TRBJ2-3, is GAGVSQTPSNKVTEKGKYVELRCDPISGHTALYWYRQSLGQGPEFLIYFQGTGAADDSGLPNDRFFAVRPEGSVSTLKIQRTERGDSAVYLCASSVWGENVDTQYFGPGTRLTVL.

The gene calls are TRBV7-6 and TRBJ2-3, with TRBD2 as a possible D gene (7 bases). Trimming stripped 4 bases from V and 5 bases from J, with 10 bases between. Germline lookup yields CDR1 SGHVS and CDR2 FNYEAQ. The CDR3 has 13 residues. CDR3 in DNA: TGTGCCAGCAGCTGGGGGGGCCAAGATACGCAGTATTTT. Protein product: CASSWGGQDTQYF. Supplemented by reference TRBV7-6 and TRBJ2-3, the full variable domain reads GAGVSQSPRYKVTKRGQDVALRCDPISGHVSLYWYRQALGQGPEFLTYFNYEAQQDKSGLPNDRFSAERPEGSISTLTIQRTEQRDSAMYRCASSWGGQDTQYFGPGTRLTVL.

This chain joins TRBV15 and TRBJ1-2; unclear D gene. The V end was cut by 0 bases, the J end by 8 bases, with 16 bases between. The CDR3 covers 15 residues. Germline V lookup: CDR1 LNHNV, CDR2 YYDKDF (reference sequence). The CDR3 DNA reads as TGTGCCACCAGCAGAGATTGGGAGACCCCGCAAGGCTACACCTTC. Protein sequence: CATSRDWETPQGYTF. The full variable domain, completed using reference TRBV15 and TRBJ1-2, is DAMVIQNPRYQVTQFGKPVTLSCSQTLNHNVMYWYQQKSSQAPKLLFHYYDKDFNNEADTPDNFQSRRPNTSFCFLDIRSPGLGDTAMYLCATSRDWETPQGYTFGSGTRLTVV.

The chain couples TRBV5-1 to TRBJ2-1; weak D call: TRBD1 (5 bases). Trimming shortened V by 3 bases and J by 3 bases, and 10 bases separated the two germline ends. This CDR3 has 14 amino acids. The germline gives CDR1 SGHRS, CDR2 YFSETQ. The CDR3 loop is CASSSSGIYNEQFF. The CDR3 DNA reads TGCGCCAGCAGCTCCTCAGGGATCTACAATGAGCAGTTCTTC. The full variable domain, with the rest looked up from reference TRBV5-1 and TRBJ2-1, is KAGVTQTPRYLIKTRGQQVTLSCSPISGHRSVSWYQQTPGQGLQFLFEYFSETQRNKGNFPGRFSGRQFSNSRSEMNVSTLELGDSALYLCASSSSGIYNEQFFGPGTRLTVL.

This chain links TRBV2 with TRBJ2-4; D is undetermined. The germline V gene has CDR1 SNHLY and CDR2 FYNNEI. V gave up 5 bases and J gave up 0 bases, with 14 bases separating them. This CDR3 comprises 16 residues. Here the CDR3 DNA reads TGTGCCAGCAGTCCGGACGGATCCTTAGCCAAAAACATTCAGTACTTC. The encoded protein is CASSPDGSLAKNIQYF.

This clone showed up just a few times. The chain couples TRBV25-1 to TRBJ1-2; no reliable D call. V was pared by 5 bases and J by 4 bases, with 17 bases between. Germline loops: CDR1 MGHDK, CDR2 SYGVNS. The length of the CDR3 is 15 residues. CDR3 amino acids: CASSRPGDLFYGYTF. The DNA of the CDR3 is TGTGCCAGCAGTCGCCCGGGCGACCTATTCTATGGCTACACCTTC.

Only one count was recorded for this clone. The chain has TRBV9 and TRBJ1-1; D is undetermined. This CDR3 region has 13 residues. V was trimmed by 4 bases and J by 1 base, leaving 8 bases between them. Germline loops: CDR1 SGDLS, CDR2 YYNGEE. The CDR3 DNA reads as TGTGCCAGCAGCCCCTACAAGAACACTGAAGCTTTCTTT. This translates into CASSPYKNTEAFF.

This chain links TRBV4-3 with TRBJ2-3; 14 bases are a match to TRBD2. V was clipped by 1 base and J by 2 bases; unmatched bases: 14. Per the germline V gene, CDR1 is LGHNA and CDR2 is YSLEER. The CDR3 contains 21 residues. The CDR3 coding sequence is TGCGCCAGCAGCCAAGCCCCGACTAGCGGGAGGGCCGCTGATTTCACAGATACGCAGTATTTT. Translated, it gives CASSQAPTSGRAADFTDTQYF.

The CDR3 sequence is CASGLVGDRREETQYF. The CDR3 coding sequence is TGTGCTAGTGGTTTGGTCGGGGACCGAAGGGAAGAGACCCAGTACTTC. The chain combines TRBV12-5 with TRBJ2-5, with D possibly being TRBD1 or TRBD2 (5 bases each). This CDR3 comprises 16 residues. Germline CDR1 LGHNT, CDR2 FRNRAP. Trimming removed 0 bases at V and 3 bases at J, with 14 bases between.

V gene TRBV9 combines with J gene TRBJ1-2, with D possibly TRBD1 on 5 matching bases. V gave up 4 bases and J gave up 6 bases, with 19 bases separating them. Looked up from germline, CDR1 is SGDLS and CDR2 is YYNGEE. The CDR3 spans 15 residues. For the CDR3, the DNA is TGTGCCAGCAGCCCTAGGGGCAGGGCGTTTAATGGCTACACCTTC. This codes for CASSPRGRAFNGYTF.

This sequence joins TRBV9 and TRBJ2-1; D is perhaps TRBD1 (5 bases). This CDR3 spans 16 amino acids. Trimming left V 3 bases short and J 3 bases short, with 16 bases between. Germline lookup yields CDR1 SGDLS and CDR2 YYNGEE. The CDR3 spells CASSARDSQYYNEQFF. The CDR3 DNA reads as TGTGCCAGCAGCGCCCGAGACAGCCAATACTACAATGAGCAGTTCTTC.

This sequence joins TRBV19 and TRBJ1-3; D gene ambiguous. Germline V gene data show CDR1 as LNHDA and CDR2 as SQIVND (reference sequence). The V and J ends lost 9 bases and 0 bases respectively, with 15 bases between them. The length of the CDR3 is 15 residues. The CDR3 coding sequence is TGTGCCAGCCACTGGACGGGGTACTCTGGAAACACCATATATTTT. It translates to CASHWTGYSGNTIYF.

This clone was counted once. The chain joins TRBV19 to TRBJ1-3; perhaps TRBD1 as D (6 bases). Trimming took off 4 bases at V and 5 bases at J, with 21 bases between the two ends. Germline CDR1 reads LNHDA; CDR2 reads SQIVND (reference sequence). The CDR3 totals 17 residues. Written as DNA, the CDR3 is TGTGCCAGTAGTACTTCCCGCGTCGACAGGTTCCGAAACACCATATATTTT. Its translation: CASSTSRVDRFRNTIYF.

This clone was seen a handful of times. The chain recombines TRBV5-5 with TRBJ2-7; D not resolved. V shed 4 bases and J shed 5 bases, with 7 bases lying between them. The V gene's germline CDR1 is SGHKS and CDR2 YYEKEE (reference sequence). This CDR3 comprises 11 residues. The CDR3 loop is CASSSDHEQYF. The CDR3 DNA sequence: TGTGCCAGCAGCAGCGATCACGAGCAGTACTTC.

The CDR3 loop is CASSLLVPSGRAMDEQFF. The DNA of the CDR3 is TGTGCCAGCAGTTTACTCGTTCCGAGCGGGAGGGCCATGGATGAGCAGTTCTTC. V usage is TRBV27 and J usage is TRBJ2-1; 10 bases map to TRBD2. The CDR3 length is 18 residues. The junction had 15 bases not matched to a gene; V was cut back by 2 bases and J by 8 bases. Looked up from germline, CDR1 is MNHEY and CDR2 is SMNVEV (reference sequence).

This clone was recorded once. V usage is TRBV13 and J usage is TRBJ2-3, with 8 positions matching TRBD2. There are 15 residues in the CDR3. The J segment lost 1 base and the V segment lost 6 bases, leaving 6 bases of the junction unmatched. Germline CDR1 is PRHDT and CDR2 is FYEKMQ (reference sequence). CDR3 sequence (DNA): TGTGCCAGCAGTTCACGGGGGGGCGGCACAGATACGCAGTATTTT. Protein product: CASSSRGGGTDTQYF.

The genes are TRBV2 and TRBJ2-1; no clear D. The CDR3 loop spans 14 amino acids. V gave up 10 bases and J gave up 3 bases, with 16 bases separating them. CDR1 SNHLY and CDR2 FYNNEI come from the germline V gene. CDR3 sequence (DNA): TGTGCCACAGCATCATTATCGTTCTACAATGAGCAGTTCTTC. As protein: CATASLSFYNEQFF. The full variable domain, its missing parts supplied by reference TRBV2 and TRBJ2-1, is EPEVTQTPSHQVTQMGQEVILRCVPISNHLYFYWYRQILGQKVEFLVSFYNNEISEKSEIFDDQFSVERPDGSNFTLKIRSTKLEDSAMYFCATASLSFYNEQFFGPGTRLTVL.

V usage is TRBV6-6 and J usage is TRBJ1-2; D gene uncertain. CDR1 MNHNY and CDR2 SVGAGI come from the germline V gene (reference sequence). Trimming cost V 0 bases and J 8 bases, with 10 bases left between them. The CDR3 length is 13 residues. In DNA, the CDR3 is TGTGCCAGCAGTTACTCGGCCGCCTGGGGCTACACCTTC. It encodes CASSYSAAWGYTF.

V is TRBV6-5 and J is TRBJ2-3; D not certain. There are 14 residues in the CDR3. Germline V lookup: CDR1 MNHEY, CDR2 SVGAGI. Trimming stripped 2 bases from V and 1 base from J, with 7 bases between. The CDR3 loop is CASSYILGTDTQYF. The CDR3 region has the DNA TGTGCCAGCAGTTACATACTGGGCACAGATACGCAGTATTTT.